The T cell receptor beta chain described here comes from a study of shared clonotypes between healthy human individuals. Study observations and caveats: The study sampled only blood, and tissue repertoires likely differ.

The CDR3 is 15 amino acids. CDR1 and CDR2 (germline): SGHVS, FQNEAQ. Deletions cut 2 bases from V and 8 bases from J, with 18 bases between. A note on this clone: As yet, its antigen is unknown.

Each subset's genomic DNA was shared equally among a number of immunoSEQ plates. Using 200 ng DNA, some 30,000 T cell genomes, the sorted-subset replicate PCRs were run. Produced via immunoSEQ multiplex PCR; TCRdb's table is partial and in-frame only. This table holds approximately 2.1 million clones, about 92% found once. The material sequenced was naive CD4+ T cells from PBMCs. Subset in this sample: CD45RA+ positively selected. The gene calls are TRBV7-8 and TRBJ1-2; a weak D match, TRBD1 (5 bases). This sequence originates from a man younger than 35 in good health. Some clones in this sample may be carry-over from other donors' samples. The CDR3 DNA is TGTGCCAGCAGCTTATCCATCGCGGGGCAGTGGGGCTACACCTTC. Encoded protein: CASSLSIAGQWGYTF.